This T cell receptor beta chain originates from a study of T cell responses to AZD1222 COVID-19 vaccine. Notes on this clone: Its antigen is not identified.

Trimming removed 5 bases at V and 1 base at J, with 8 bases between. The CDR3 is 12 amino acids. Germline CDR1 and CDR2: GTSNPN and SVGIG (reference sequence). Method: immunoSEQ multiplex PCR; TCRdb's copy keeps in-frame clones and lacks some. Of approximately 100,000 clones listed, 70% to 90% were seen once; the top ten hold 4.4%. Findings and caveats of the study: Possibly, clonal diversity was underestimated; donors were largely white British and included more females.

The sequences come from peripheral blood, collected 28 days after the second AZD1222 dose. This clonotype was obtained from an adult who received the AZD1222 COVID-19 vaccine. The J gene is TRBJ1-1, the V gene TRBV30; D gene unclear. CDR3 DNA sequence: TGTGCCTGGTCGGACGGGAACACTGAAGCTTTCTTT. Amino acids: CAWSDGNTEAFF.